These T cell receptor beta chains were read from a single sample in a study of blood T cell repertoires in COVID-19. Assay: immunoSEQ multiplex PCR; the TCRdb copy retains only in-frame clones and omits some. Seen here are fewer than 90,000 clones, about 88% observed once, and the top ten hold roughly 3.9%. Sequences were obtained from peripheral blood. The receptor source for this set is a man between 65 and 79 years old with active COVID-19. Both conserved end residues are part of each CDR3. The order of the fields is D gene, J gene, clone size, V gene, CDR3 protein, CDR3 DNA. The D gene is left open where the match is weak. For some rows the clone size is stated as once, few or many, or as a class when expanded; others skip it.

>.|TRBJ1-1|.|TRBV19
CASSPIGRGRAEAFF
TGTGCCAGTAGCCCCATTGGGAGGGGTAGGGCTGAAGCTTTCTTT
>TRBD2|TRBJ2-1|.|TRBV2
CASRVGLAGGLNEQFF
TGTGCCAGCAGAGTCGGACTAGCGGGAGGGCTCAATGAGCAGTTCTTC
>TRBD1|TRBJ1-1|once|TRBV19
CASSRDRDFTEAFF
TGTGCCAGTAGTAGGGACAGGGATTTCACTGAAGCTTTCTTT
>.|TRBJ2-2|.|TRBV29-1
CSVSTANTGELFF
TGCAGCGTCTCGACAGCGAACACCGGGGAGCTGTTTTTT
>.|TRBJ2-1|.|TRBV11-2
CASSVGGSSYNEQFF
TGTGCCAGCAGCGTTGGGGGGTCATCCTACAATGAGCAGTTCTTC
>TRBD1|TRBJ2-7|.|TRBV18
CASSARQGDEQYF
TGTGCCAGCTCAGCGCGACAGGGGGACGAGCAGTACTTC
>.|TRBJ1-3|.|TRBV18
CASSPKGSGNTIYF
TGTGCCAGCTCACCCAAGGGGTCTGGAAACACCATATATTTT
>TRBD2|TRBJ2-1|.|TRBV7-9
CASSTRRETDEQFF
TGTGCCAGCAGTACCCGGCGGGAGACTGATGAGCAGTTCTTC
>TRBD1|TRBJ1-5|.|TRBV3-1/TRBV3-2
CASSRDRGLGQPQHF
TGTGCCAGCAGCCGGGACAGGGGGCTTGGTCAGCCCCAGCATTTT
>.|TRBJ1-5|.|TRBV2
CASSGRRPDQPQHF
TGTGCCAGCAGCGGTCGGAGGCCGGATCAGCCCCAGCATTTT